What follows is one T cell receptor (beta chain) and its context. Its antigen is not known. Every patient with CD3G deficiency had evidence of autoimmunity. Patients aged 2 to 39 years had fewer naive T cells. Primers: 52 TRBV forward and 13 TRBJ reverse. Clones were read by immunoSEQ multiplex PCR, and TCRdb kept only the in-frame ones, dropping some. This table holds 4,500 to 7,000 clones, around 80% found once. This sample was included in a study of regulatory T cells. V lost 2 bases and J lost 7, with 18 bases in between. The CDR3 contains 15 residues. Per the germline V gene, CDR1 is MNHNS and CDR2 is SASEGT. Study-level findings and limits: Regulatory T cells showed the strongest V-J pair restriction and V/J gene skewing among patient repertoires. Shannon entropy was nonsignificantly lower in patient CD8+ T cells than control CD8+ cells.

V is TRBV6-1 and J is TRBJ2-7, with D tentatively TRBD2 (5 bases). The TCR comes from a child aged 5 to 17 with CD3G deficiency. The sample consisted of CD8+ T cells sorted from blood. The DNA of the CDR3 is TGTGCCAGCAGTGAAACAAAATTGGGAGCCGTGGAGCAGTACTTC. It encodes CASSETKLGAVEQYF.